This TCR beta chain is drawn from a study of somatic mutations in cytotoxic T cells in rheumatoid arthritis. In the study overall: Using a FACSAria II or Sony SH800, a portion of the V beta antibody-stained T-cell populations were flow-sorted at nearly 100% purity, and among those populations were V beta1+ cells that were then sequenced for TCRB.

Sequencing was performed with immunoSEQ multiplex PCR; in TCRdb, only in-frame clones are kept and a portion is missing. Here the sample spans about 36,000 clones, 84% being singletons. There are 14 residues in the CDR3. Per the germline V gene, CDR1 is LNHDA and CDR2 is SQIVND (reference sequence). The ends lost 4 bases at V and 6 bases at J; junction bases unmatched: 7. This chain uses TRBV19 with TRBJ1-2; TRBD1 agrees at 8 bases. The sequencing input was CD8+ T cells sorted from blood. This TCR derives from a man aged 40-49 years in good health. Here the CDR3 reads CASSTITGGDGYTF. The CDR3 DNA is TGTGCCAGTAGTACGATAACAGGGGGGGATGGCTACACCTTC.